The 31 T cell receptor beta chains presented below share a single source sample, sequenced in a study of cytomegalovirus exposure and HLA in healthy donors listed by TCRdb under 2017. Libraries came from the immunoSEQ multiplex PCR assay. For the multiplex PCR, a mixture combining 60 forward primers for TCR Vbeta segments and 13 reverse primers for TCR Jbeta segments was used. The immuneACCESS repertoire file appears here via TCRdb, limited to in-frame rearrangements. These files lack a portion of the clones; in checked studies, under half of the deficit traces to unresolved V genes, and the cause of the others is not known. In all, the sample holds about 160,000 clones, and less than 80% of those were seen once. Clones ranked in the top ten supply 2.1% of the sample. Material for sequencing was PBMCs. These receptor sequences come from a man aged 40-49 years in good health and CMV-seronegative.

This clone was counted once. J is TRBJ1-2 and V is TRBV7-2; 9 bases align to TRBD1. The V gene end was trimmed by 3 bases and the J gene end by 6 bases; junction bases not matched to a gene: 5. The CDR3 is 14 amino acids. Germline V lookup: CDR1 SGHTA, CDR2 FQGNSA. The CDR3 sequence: CASSFGQGFDGYTF. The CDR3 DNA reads TGTGCCAGCAGCTTCGGACAGGGGTTCGATGGCTACACCTTC.

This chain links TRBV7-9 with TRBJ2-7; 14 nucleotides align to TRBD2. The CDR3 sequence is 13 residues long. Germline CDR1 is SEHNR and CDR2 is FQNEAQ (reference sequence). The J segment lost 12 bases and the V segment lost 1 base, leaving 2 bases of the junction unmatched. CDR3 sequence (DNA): TGTGCCAGCAGCTTAGGGACTAGCGGGAGGACGTACTTC. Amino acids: CASSLGTSGRTYF.

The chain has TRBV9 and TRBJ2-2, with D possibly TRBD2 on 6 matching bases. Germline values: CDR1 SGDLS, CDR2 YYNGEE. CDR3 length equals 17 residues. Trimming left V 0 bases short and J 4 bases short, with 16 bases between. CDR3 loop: CASSVATGGIGTGELFF. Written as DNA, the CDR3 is TGTGCCAGCAGCGTAGCTACTGGGGGGATAGGCACCGGGGAGCTGTTTTTT.

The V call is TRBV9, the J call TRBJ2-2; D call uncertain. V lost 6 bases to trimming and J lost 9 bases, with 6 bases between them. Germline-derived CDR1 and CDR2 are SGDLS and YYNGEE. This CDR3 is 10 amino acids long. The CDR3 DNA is TGTGCCAGCAACTCCCGGGAGCTGTTTTTT. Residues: CASNSRELFF.

CDR3 region: CASSQGGNYNEQFF. CDR3 nucleotides: TGTGCCAGCAGCCAGGGGGGGAACTACAATGAGCAGTTCTTC. The chain is built from TRBV4-2 and TRBJ2-1, with 7 bases matching TRBD2. The CDR3 loop spans 14 amino acids. The ends lost 3 bases at V and 3 bases at J; junction bases unmatched: 2. Germline values: CDR1 LGHNA, CDR2 YNFKEQ.

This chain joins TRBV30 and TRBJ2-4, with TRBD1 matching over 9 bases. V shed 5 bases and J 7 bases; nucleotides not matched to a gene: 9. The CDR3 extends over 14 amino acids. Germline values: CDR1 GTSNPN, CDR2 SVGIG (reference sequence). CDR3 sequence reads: CAWGFGGTGNIQYF. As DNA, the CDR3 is TGTGCCTGGGGATTCGGGGGGACAGGGAACATTCAGTACTTC.

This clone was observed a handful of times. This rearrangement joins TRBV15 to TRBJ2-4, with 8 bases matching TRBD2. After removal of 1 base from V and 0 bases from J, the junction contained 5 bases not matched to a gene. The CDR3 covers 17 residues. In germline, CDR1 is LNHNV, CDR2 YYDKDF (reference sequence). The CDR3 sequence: CATSRVSGTLAKNIQYF. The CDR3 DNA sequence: TGTGCCACCAGCAGAGTTAGCGGGACGCTAGCCAAAAACATTCAGTACTTC.

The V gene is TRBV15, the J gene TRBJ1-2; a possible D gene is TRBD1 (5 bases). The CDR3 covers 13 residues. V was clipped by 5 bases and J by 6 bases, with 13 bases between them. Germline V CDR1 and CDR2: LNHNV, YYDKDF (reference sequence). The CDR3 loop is CATSYQGFNGYTF. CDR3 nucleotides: TGTGCCACCAGCTACCAGGGTTTTAATGGCTACACCTTC.

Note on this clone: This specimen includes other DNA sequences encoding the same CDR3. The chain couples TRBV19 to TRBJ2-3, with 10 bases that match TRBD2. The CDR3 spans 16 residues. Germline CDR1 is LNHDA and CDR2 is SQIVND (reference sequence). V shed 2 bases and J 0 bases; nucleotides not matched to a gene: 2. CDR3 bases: TGTGCCAGTAGTATATTGACTAGCGGGAGCACAGATACGCAGTATTTT. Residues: CASSILTSGSTDTQYF.

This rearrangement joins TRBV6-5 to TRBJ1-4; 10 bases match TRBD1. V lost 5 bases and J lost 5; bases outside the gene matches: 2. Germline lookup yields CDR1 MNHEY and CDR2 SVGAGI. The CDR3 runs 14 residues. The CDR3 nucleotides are TGTGCCAGCAGTGGGGACAGGGGAAATGAAAAACTGTTTTTT. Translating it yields CASSGDRGNEKLFF.

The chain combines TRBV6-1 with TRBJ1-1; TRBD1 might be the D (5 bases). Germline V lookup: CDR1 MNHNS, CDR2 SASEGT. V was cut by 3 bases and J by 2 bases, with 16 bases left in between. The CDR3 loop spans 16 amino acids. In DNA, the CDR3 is TGTGCCAGCAGTGATCCAGGACAAGTCGCTAACACTGAAGCTTTCTTT. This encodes CASSDPGQVANTEAFF.

Written as DNA, the CDR3 is TGTGCCAGCAGCCAGGGGATGGGGGGGCAAGAGACCCAGTACTTC. Translating gives CASSQGMGGQETQYF. The V call is TRBV11-3, the J call TRBJ2-5, with D possibly TRBD2 on 7 matching bases. CDR1 is SGHNT, CDR2 YENEEA, per germline. The V gene lost 5 bases and the J gene lost 2 bases, with 15 bases spanning the gap. The CDR3 covers 15 residues.

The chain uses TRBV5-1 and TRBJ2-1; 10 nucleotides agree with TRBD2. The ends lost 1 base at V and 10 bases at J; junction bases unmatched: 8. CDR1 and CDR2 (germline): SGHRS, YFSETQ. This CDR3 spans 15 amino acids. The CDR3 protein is CASSLKAGGPWEQFF. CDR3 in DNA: TGCGCCAGCAGCTTGAAAGCGGGAGGGCCATGGGAGCAGTTCTTC.

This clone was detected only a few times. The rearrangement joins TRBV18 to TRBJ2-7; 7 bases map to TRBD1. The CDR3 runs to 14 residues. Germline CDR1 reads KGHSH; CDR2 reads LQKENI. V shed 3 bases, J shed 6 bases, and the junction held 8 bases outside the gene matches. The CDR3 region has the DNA TGTGCCAGCTCACCCCCGACAGGGAACAGCGAGCAGTACTTC. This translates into CASSPPTGNSEQYF. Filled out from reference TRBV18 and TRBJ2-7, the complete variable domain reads NAGVMQNPRHLVRRRGQEARLRCSPMKGHSHVYWYRQLPEEGLKFMVYLQKENIIDESGMPKERFSAEFPKEGPSILRIQQVVRGDSAAYFCASSPPTGNSEQYFGPGTRLTVT.

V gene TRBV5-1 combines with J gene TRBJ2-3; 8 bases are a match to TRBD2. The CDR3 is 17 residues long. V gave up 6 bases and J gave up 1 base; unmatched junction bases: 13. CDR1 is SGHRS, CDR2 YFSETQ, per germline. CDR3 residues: CASTSDSGRMGTDTQYF. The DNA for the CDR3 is TGCGCCAGCACCTCGGACAGCGGGAGAATGGGCACAGATACGCAGTATTTT. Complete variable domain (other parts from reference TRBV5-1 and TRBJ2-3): KAGVTQTPRYLIKTRGQQVTLSCSPISGHRSVSWYQQTPGQGLQFLFEYFSETQRNKGNFPGRFSGRQFSNSRSEMNVSTLELGDSALYLCASTSDSGRMGTDTQYFGPGTRLTVL.

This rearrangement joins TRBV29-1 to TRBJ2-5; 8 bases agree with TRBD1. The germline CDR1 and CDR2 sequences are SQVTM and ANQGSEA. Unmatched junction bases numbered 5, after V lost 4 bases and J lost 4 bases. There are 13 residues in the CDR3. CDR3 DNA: TGCAGCGTTGCGACAGGGGAGTTAGAGACCCAGTACTTC. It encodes CSVATGELETQYF.

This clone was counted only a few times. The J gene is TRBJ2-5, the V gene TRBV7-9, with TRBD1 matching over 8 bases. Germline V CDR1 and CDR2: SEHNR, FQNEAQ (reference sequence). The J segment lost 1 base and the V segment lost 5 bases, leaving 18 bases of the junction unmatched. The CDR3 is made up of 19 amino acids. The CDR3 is CASSRDRPGSNLRQETQYF. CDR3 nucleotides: TGTGCCAGCAGCAGGGACAGGCCCGGGAGTAACCTGCGCCAAGAGACCCAGTACTTC.

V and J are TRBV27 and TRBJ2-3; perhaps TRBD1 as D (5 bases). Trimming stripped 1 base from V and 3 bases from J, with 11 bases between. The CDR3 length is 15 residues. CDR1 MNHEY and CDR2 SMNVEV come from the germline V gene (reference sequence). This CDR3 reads CASSLFVTDTDTQYF. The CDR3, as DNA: TGTGCCAGCAGTTTATTCGTGACAGATACAGATACGCAGTATTTT.

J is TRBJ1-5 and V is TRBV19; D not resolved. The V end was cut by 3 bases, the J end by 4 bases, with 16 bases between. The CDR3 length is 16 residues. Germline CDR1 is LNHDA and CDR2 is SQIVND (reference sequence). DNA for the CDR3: TGTGCCAGTAGTATCGTGAGACGGCCGGGGAATCAGCCCCAGCATTTT. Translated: CASSIVRRPGNQPQHF.

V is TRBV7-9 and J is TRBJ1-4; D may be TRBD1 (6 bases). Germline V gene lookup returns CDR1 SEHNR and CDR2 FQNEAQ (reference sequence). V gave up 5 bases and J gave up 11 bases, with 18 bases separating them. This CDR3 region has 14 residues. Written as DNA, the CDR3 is TGTGCCAGCAGCCGGGACATCCCCCGAAAGAAACTGTTTTTT. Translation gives CASSRDIPRKKLFF.

The CDR3 DNA reads TGTGCCAGCAGCTGGGCGGGGGGGGCTTTCTTT. As protein: CASSWAGGAFF. The rearrangement joins TRBV28 to TRBJ1-1; tentatively, D is TRBD1 (5 bases). V lost 6 bases and J 11 bases, leaving 13 bases between the germline ends. The CDR3 loop spans 11 amino acids. The V gene's germline CDR1 is MDHEN and CDR2 SYDVKM.

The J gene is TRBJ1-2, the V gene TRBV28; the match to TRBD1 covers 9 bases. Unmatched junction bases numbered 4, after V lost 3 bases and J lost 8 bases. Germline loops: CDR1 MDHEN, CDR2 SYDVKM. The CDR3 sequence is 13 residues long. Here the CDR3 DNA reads TGTGCCAGCAGTTTTCGGACAGGGGCGGGCTACACCTTC. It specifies CASSFRTGAGYTF.

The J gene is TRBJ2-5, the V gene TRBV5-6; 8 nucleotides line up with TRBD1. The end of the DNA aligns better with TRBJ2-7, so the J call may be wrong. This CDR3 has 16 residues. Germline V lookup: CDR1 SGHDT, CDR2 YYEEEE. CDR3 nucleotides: TGTGCCAGCAGCCCGGTTCAGGGGGCGCGTCACCACGAGCAGTACTTC. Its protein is CASSPVQGARHHEQYF.

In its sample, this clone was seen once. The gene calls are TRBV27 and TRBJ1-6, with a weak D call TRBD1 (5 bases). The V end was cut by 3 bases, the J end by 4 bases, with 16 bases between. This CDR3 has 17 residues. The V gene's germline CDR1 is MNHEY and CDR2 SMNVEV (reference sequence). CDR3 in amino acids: CASSFSTFRQYNSPLHF. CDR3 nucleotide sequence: TGTGCCAGCAGTTTTTCTACTTTTAGACAGTATAATTCACCCCTCCACTTT.

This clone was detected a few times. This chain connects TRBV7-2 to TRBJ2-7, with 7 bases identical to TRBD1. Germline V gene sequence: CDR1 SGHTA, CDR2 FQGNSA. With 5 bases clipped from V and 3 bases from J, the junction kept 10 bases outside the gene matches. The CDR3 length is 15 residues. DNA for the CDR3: TGTGCCAGCAGCGACCCCGACAGGGCGATCTACGAGCAGTACTTC. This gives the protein CASSDPDRAIYEQYF. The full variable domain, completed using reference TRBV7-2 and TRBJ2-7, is GAGVSQSPSNKVTEKGKDVELRCDPISGHTALYWYRQSLGQGLEFLIYFQGNSAPDKSGLPSDRFSAERTGGSVSTLTIQRTQQEDSAVYLCASSDPDRAIYEQYFGPGTRLTVT.

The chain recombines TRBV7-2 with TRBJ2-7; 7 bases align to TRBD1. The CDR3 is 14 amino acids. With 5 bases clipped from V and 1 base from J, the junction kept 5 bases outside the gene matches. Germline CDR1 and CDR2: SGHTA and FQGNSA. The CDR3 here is CASSPDRASYEQYF. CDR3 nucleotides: TGTGCCAGCAGCCCCGACAGGGCTTCCTACGAGCAGTACTTC.

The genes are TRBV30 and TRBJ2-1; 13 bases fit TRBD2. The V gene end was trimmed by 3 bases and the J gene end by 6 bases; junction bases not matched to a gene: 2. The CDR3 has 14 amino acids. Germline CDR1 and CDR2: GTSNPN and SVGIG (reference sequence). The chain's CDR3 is CAWRGTSGVNEQFF. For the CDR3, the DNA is TGTGCCTGGAGGGGGACTAGCGGGGTCAATGAGCAGTTCTTC.

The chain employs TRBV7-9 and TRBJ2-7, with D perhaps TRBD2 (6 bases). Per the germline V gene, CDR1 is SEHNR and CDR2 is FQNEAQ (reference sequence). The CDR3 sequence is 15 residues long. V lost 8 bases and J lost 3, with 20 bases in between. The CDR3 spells CASAQGGTRFYEQYF. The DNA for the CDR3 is TGTGCCAGCGCTCAGGGTGGGACTCGATTCTACGAGCAGTACTTC. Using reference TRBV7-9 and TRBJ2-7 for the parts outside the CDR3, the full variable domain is DTGVSQNPRHKITKRGQNVTFRCDPISEHNRLYWYRQTLGQGPEFLTYFQNEAQLEKSRLLSDRFSAERPKGSFSTLEIQRTEQGDSAMYLCASAQGGTRFYEQYFGPGTRLTVT.

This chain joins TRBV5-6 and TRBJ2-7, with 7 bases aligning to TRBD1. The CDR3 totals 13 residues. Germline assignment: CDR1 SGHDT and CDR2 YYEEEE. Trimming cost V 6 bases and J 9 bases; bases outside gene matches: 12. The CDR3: CASNPGTAPTQYF. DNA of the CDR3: TGTGCCAGCAATCCCGGGACAGCCCCGACGCAGTACTTC.

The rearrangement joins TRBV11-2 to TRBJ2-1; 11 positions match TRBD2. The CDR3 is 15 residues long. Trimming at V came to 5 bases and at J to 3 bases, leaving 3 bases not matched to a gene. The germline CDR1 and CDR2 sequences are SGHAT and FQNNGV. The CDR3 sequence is CASSQGLADYNEQFF. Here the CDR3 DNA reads TGTGCCAGCAGCCAGGGACTAGCGGACTACAATGAGCAGTTCTTC.

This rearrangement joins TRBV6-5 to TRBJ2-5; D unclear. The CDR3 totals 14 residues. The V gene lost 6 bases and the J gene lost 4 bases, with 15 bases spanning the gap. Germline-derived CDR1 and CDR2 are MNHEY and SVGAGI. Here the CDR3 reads CASSLNRVGETQYF. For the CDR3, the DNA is TGTGCCAGCAGCCTTAACCGGGTGGGAGAGACCCAGTACTTC.